What follows is one T cell receptor beta chain and its context. The antigen remains undetermined. The sample is drawn from a study of cytomegalovirus exposure and HLA in healthy donors. The CDR3 totals 15 residues. The germline V gene encodes CDR1 MNHNS and CDR2 SASEGT. Trimming took 0 bases from V and 0 from J, leaving 8 bases between them. This PCR relied on a set of 60 Vbeta primers and 13 Jbeta primers. The assay was immunoSEQ multiplex PCR, and TCRdb's table has in-frame clones only and misses some. The table includes 150,000 or so clones, 70% to 90% detected once. General observations from the study: Presence/absence analyses took donor sequencing depth as roughly uniform. Follow-up analysis seemed to connect common viral pathogens with several of the most significant clusters identified.

The gene calls are TRBV6-1 and TRBJ1-2, with D unclear. This clonotype originated in a man over 45 in good health and CMV-seronegative. Material: PBMCs. CDR3 in DNA: TGTGCCAGCAGTGAAGCGCGCAGGCCTAACTATGGCTACACCTTC. Translating gives CASSEARRPNYGYTF.